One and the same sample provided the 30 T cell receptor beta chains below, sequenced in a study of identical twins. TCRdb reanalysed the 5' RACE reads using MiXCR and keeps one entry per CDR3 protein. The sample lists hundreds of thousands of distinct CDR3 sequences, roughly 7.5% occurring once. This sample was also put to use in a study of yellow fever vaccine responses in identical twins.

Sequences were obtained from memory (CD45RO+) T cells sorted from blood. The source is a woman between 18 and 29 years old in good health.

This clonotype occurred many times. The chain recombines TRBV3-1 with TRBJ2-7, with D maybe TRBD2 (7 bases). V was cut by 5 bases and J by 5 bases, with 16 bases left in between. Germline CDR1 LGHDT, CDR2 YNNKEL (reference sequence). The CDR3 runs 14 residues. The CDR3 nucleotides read TGTGCCAGCAGCTCGCGGGGAGGGGGTAACGAGCAGTACTTC. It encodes CASSSRGGGNEQYF.

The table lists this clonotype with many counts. The CDR3 DNA reads as TGTGCCAGCAGTCGTTTAAATCCCAACACCGGGGAGCTGTTTTTT. This sequence encodes CASSRLNPNTGELFF. The rearrangement joins TRBV6-2 or TRBV6-3 to TRBJ2-2, with D hard to call. CDR1 is MNHEY and CDR2 is SVGEGT in the germline V gene. V was clipped by 5 bases and J by 2 bases, with 12 bases between them. The CDR3 length is 15 residues.

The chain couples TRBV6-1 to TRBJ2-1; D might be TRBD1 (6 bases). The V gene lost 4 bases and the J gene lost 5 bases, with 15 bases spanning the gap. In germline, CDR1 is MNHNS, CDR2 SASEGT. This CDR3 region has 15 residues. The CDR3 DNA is TGTGCCAGCAGTGGCCAGGGGCTCTTGGACAATGAGCAGTTCTTC. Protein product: CASSGQGLLDNEQFF.

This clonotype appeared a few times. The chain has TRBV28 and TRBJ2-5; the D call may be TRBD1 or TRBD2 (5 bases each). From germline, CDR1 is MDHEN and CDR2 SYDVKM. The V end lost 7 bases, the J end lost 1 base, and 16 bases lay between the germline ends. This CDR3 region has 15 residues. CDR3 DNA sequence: TGTGCCAGCAACCCACGGGGCCGCCTCCAAGAGACCCAGTACTTC. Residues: CASNPRGRLQETQYF.

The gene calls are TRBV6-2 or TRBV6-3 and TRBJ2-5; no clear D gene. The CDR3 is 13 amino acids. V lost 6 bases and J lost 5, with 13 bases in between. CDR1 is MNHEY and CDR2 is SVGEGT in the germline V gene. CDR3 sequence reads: CASSKLDRETQYF. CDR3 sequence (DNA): TGTGCCAGCAGCAAACTGGACCGGGAGACCCAGTACTTC.

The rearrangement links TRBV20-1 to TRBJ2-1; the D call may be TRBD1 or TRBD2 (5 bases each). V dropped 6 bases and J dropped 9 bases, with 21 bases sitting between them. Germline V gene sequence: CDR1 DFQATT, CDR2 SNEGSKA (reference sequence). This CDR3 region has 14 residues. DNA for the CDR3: TGCAGTGCCAGTCCGACAGTCATTCGGGGTGAGCAGTTCTTC. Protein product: CSASPTVIRGEQFF.

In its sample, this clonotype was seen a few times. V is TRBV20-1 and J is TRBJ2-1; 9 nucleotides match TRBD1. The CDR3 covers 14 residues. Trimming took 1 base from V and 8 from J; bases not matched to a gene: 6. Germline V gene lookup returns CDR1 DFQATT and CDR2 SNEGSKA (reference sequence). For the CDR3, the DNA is TGCAGTGCTAGAGGGGACAGGGAGATCGATGAGCAGTTCTTC. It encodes CSARGDREIDEQFF.

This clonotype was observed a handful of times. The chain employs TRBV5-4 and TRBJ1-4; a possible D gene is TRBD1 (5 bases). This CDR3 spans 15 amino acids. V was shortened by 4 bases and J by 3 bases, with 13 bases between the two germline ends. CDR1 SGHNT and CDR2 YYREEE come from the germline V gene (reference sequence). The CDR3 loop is CASSAQVGPNEKLFF. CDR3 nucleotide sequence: TGTGCCAGCAGCGCACAGGTCGGCCCTAATGAAAAACTGTTTTTT.

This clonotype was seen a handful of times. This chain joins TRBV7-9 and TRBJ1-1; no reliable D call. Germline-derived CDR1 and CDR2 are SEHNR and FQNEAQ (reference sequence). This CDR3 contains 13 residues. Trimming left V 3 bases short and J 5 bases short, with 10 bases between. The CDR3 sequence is CASSFNPSTEAFF. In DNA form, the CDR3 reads TGTGCCAGCAGCTTCAATCCCAGTACTGAAGCTTTCTTT.

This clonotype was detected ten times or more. The CDR3 here is CASSQLAGVIEQFF. In DNA form, the CDR3 reads TGTGCCAGCAGCCAACTAGCGGGAGTAATTGAGCAGTTCTTC. This chain connects TRBV3-1 to TRBJ2-1; 10 positions match TRBD2. CDR1 is LGHDT, CDR2 YNNKEL, per germline (reference sequence). V was clipped by 2 bases and J by 9 bases; unmatched bases: 4. The length of the CDR3 is 14 residues.

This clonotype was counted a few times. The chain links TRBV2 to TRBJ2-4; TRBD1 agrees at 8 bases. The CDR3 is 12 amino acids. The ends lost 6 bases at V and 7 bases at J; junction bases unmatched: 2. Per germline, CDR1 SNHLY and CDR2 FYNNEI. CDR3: CASRTGVNIQYF. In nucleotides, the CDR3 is TGTGCCAGCAGGACAGGGGTGAACATTCAGTACTTC. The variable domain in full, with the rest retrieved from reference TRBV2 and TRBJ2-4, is EPEVTQTPSHQVTQMGQEVILRCVPISNHLYFYWYRQILGQKVEFLVSFYNNEISEKSEIFDDQFSVERPDGSNFTLKIRSTKLEDSAMYFCASRTGVNIQYFGAGTRLSVL.

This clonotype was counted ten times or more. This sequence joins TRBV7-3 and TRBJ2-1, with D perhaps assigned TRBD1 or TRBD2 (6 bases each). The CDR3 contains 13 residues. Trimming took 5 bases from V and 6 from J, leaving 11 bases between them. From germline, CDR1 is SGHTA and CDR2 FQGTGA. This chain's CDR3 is CASSQGGGNEQFF. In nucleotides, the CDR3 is TGTGCCAGCAGCCAAGGAGGGGGCAATGAGCAGTTCTTC.

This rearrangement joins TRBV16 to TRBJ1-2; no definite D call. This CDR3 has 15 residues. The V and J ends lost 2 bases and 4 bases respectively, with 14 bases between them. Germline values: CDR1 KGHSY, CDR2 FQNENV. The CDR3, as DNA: TGTGCCAGCAGCCAAATGATCAGTCTTCGCTATGGCTACACCTTC. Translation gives CASSQMISLRYGYTF.

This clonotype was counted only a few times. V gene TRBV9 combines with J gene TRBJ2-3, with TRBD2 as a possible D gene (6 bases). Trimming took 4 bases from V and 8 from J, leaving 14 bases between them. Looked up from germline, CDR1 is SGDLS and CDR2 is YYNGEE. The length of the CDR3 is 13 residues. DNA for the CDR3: TGTGCCAGCAGCCAGTCCGGGGGAGGTACGCAGTATTTT. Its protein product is CASSQSGGGTQYF.

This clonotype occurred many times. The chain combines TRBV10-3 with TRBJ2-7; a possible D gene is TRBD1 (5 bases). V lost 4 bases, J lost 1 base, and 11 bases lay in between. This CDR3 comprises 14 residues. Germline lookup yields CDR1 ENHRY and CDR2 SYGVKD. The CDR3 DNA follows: TGTGCCATCAGTGCAGGGCGTGATTCCTACGAGCAGTACTTC. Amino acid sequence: CAISAGRDSYEQYF.

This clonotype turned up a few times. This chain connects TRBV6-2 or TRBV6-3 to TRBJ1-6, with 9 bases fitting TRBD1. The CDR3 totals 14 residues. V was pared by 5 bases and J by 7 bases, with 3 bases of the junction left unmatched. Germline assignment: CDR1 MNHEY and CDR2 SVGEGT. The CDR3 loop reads CASSRQGENSPLHF. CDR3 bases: TGTGCCAGCAGTAGACAGGGGGAGAATTCACCCCTCCACTTT.

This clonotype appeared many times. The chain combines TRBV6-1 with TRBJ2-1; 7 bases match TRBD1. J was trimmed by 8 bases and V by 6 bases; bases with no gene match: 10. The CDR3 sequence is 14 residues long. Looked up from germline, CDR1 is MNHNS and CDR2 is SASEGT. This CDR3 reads CASRVGTESDEQFF. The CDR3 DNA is TGTGCCAGCAGGGTAGGGACAGAAAGCGATGAGCAGTTCTTC.

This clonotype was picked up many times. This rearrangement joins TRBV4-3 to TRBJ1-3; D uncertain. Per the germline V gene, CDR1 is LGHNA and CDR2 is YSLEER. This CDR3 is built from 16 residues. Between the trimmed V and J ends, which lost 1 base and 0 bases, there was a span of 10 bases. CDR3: CASSQAAGYSGNTIYF. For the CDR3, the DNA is TGCGCCAGCAGCCAAGCGGCAGGCTACTCTGGAAACACCATATATTTT.

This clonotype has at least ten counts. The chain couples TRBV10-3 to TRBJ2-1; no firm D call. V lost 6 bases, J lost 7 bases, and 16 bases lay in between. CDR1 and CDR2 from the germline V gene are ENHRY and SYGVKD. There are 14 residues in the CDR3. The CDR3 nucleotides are TGTGCCATCAGCCTGGCTTCTGTTACAAATGAGCAGTTCTTC. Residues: CAISLASVTNEQFF.

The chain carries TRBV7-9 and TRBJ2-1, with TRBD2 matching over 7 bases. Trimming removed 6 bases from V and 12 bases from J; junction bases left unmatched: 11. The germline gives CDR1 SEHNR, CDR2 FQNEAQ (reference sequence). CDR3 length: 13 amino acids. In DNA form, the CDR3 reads TGTGCCAGCAGTTCTAGCGGCGGTTTCTGGCAGTTCTTC. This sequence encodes CASSSSGGFWQFF.

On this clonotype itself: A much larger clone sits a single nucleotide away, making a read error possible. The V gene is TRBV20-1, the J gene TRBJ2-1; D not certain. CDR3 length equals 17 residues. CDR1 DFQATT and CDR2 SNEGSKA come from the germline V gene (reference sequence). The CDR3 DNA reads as TGCTGTGCTAGTGGACCCGACTCAAGAAGGGCCTACAATGAGCAGTTCTTC. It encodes CCASGPDSRRAYNEQFF.

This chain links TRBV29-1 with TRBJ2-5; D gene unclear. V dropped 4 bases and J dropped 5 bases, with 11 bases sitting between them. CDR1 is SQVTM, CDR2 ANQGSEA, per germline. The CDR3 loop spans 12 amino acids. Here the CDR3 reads CSVAPLGETQYF. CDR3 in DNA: TGCAGCGTTGCCCCTCTGGGGGAGACCCAGTACTTC.

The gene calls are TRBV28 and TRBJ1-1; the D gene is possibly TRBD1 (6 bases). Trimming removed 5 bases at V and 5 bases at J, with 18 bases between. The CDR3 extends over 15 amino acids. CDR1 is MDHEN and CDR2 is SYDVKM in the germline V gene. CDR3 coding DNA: TGTGCCAGCAGTACCCCCTGGACAGCTAAAACTGAAGCTTTCTTT. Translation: CASSTPWTAKTEAFF.

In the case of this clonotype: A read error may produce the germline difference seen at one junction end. The CDR3 DNA reads TGTGCTAGCAGCTTAATACAGGGCCACGAGCAGTACTTC. Residues: CASSLIQGHEQYF. The V and J genes are TRBV7-7 and TRBJ2-7; a weak D match, TRBD1 (6 bases). From germline, CDR1 is SSHAT and CDR2 FNYEAQ (reference sequence). The length of the CDR3 is 13 residues.

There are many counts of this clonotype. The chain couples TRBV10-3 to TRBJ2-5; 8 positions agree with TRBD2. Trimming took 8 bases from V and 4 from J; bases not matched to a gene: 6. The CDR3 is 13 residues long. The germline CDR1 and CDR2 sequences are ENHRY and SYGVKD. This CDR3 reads CAIGGTRGETQYF. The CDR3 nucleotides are TGTGCCATCGGGGGGACTAGAGGAGAGACCCAGTACTTC.

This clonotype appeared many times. CDR3 protein: CASSLWGTGQNEKLFF. In nucleotides, the CDR3 is TGTGCCAGCAGTTTATGGGGGACGGGGCAGAATGAAAAACTGTTTTTT. The chain joins TRBV28 to TRBJ1-4; possibly TRBD1 for D (5 bases). From germline, CDR1 is MDHEN and CDR2 SYDVKM. V lost 0 bases and J lost 5, with 13 bases in between. The CDR3 sequence is 16 residues long.

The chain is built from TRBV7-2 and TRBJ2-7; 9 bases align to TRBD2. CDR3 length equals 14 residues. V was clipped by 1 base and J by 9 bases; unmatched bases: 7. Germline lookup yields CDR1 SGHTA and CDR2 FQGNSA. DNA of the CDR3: TGTGCCAGCAGCTTAGATCGCGGGGGGGGCGTGCAGTACTTC. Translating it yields CASSLDRGGGVQYF. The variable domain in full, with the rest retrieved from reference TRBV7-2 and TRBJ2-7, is GAGVSQSPSNKVTEKGKDVELRCDPISGHTALYWYRQSLGQGLEFLIYFQGNSAPDKSGLPSDRFSAERTGGSVSTLTIQRTQQEDSAVYLCASSLDRGGGVQYFGPGTRLTVT.

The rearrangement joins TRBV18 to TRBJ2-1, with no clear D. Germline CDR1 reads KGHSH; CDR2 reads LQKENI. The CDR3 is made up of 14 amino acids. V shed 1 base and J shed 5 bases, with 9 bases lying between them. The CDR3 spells CASSPLGRNNEQFF. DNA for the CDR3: TGTGCCAGCTCACCACTTGGGCGCAACAATGAGCAGTTCTTC. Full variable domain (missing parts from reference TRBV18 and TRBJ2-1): NAGVMQNPRHLVRRRGQEARLRCSPMKGHSHVYWYRQLPEEGLKFMVYLQKENIIDESGMPKERFSAEFPKEGPSILRIQQVVRGDSAAYFCASSPLGRNNEQFFGPGTRLTVL.

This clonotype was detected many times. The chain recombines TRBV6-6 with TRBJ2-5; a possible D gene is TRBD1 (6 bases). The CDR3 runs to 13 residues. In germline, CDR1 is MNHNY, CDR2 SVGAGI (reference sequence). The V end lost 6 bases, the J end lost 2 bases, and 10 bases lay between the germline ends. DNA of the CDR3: TGTGCCAGCAGGGCAGGGGCGCAAGAGACCCAGTACTTC. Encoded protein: CASRAGAQETQYF.

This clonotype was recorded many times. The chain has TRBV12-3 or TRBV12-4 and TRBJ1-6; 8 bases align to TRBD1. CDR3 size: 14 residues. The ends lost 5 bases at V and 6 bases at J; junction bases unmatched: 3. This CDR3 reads CASSPQGGNSPLHF. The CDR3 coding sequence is TGTGCCAGCAGTCCACAGGGGGGTAATTCACCCCTCCACTTT.